Each of the 5 T cell receptor beta chains below was sequenced from the same sample in a study of blood T cell repertoires in COVID-19. The data were produced by immunoSEQ multiplex PCR, yet TCRdb's version contains in-frame clones alone and is incomplete. The sample lists 200,000 to 250,000 clones; approximately 80% were seen once. The source material was peripheral blood. The receptors come from a woman older than 75 with COVID-19, enrolled during active disease.

The CDR3 nucleotides read TGCGCCAGCAGCTGGGGGACAGGGACTGGGGAGCTGTTTTTT. This encodes CASSWGTGTGELFF. The chain is built from TRBV5-1 and TRBJ2-2; 9 bases fit TRBD1. This CDR3 comprises 14 residues. The germline CDR1 and CDR2 sequences are SGHRS and YFSETQ. The V segment lost 3 bases and the J segment 8 bases; nucleotides outside the gene matches: 5.

CDR3 sequence: CASSQVGKNIHEQFF. The DNA of the CDR3 is TGCGCCAGCAGCCAAGTCGGGAAGAATATCCATGAGCAGTTCTTC. This rearrangement joins TRBV4-1 to TRBJ2-1; perhaps TRBD2 as D (5 bases). CDR3 size: 15 residues. Trimming pared 1 base from V and 8 bases from J, leaving 15 bases between. Germline lookup yields CDR1 MGHRA and CDR2 YSYEKL.

V and J are TRBV19 and TRBJ2-4, with 11 positions matching TRBD1. V lost 5 bases, J lost 5 bases, and 11 bases stayed unmatched. The germline V gene has CDR1 LNHDA and CDR2 SQIVND (reference sequence). The CDR3 spans 17 residues. CDR3 protein: CASSPLDRGHRQNIQYF. The DNA of the CDR3 is TGTGCCAGTAGTCCCCTGGACAGGGGGCATAGACAAAACATTCAGTACTTC.

This clone was recorded once. The chain couples TRBV30 to TRBJ1-2; D remains unclear. CDR1 and CDR2 (germline): GTSNPN, SVGIG (reference sequence). The CDR3 has 14 residues. Trimming removed 0 bases from V and 2 bases from J, with 10 bases in between. The CDR3 sequence is CAWSVREVNYGYTF. The CDR3 nucleotides read TGTGCCTGGAGTGTACGGGAGGTAAACTATGGCTACACCTTC.

The rearrangement joins TRBV25-1 to TRBJ1-2; 9 positions agree with TRBD1. Germline CDR1 and CDR2: MGHDK and SYGVNS. This CDR3 is 15 amino acids long. V was pared by 3 bases and J by 4 bases, with 6 bases of the junction left unmatched. The CDR3 nucleotides are TGTGCCAGCAGTGATACAGGGGGCGCCCGCTATGGCTACACCTTC. Translating gives CASSDTGGARYGYTF.